This TCR beta chain was obtained from a study of shared clonotypes between healthy human individuals. Broader study findings: When naive CD4 clonotypes were compared across a few donors, 4% to 6.5% were shared.

Assay: immunoSEQ multiplex PCR; the TCRdb copy retains only in-frame clones and omits some. The sample includes 2,500,000 or so clones, more than 80% of them seen just once. The CDR3 consists of 13 residues. V lost 2 bases and J 8 bases, leaving 12 bases between the germline ends. Per germline, CDR1 SGHRS and CDR2 YFSETQ. Note on this clone: The antigen remains undetermined.

The specimen was naive CD4+ T cells sorted from blood. Subset in this sample: CD45RA+ positively selected. This rearrangement joins TRBV5-1 to TRBJ2-3, with D hard to call. This TCR derives from a young man in good health. The CDR3 bases are TGCGCCAGCAGCTTCGGCCTCTCGGCTACGCAGTATTTT. Amino acids: CASSFGLSATQYF.